This T cell receptor (beta chain) was recovered during a study of T-cell reconstitution after alpha-beta-depleted transplantation in children. Concerning this clonotype itself: What it binds is not known.

As it was prepared, the TCRbeta library received unique molecular identifiers. TCRdb fed the PCR reads into MiXCR, producing one record per CDR3 protein. The table has about 210,000 distinct CDR3 sequences, approximately 17% seen once. Study-wide points: At around two months after transplant, the alpha-beta T cells were reportedly derived from several hundred expanded clones that came from non-depleted graft cells.

V lost 6 bases to trimming and J lost 7 bases, with 10 bases between them. The CDR3 length is 13 residues. The sequence was obtained from a male patient between 2 and 10 years old who had a stem cell transplant for acute lymphoblastic leukemia, so the T cells may come from the graft donor. The chain joins TRBV12-3 or TRBV12-4 to TRBJ1-6; weak D call: TRBD1 (5 bases). Source: PBMCs, mostly from graft donor cells, taken 360 days after TCRalphabeta/CD19-depleted stem cell transplant. The CDR3, as DNA: TGTGCCAGCAGGGGGCGGGTGAATTCACCCCTCCACTTT. Translation gives CASRGRVNSPLHF.